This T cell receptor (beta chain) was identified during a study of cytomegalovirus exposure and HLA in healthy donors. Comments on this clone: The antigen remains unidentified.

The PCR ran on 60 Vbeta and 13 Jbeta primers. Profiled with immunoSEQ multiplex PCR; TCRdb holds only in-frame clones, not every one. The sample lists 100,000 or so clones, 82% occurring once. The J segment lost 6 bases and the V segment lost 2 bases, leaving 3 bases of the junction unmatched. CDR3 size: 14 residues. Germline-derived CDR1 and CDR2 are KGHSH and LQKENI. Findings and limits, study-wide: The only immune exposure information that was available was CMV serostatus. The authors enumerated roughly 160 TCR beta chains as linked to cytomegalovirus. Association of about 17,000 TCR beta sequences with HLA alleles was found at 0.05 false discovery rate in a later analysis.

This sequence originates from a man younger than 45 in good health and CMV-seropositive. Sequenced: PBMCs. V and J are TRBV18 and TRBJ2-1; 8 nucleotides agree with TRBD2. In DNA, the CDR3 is TGTGCCAGCTCACCAATCGGGAGGGCCAATGAGCAGTTCTTC. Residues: CASSPIGRANEQFF.